The 10 T cell receptor beta chains given below trace back to one sample, sequenced in a study of blood T cell repertoires in COVID-19 (dated by TCRdb to about 2020). Library construction relied on the immunoSEQ multiplex PCR assay. TCRdb holds this immuneACCESS table with in-frame rearrangements only. Some clones are missing; in checked studies, unresolved V genes explain under half, and the rest has no known cause. The sample records about 15,000 clones, more than 75% of which are singletons. The ten largest clones add up to approximately 23% of the sample. The sequenced sample was peripheral blood. The source of these receptors is a man in his 60s with active or convalescent COVID-19.

This clone was picked up a small number of times. The chain is built from TRBV6-1 and TRBJ1-3; no reliable D call. Germline-derived CDR1 and CDR2 are MNHNS and SASEGT. Deletions cut 3 bases from V and 0 bases from J, with 18 bases between. The length of the CDR3 is 18 residues. In DNA form, the CDR3 reads TGTGCCAGCAGTGAGGGCAGGTCTTTTCCTTTCTCTGGAAACACCATATATTTT. Translating gives CASSEGRSFPFSGNTIYF.

The chain joins TRBV12-5 to TRBJ2-7; possible D gene TRBD2, 5 bases. Trimming shortened V by 7 bases and J by 2 bases, and 12 bases separated the two germline ends. CDR1 is LGHNT and CDR2 is FRNRAP in the germline V gene. The CDR3 is 13 residues long. This CDR3 reads CASVSDGTYEQYF. For the CDR3, the DNA is TGTGCTAGTGTCTCGGACGGGACCTACGAGCAGTACTTC. Using reference TRBV12-5 and TRBJ2-7 for the parts outside the CDR3, the full variable domain is DARVTQTPRHKVTEMGQEVTMRCQPILGHNTVFWYRQTMMQGLELLAYFRNRAPLDDSGMPKDRFSAEMPDATLATLKIQPSEPRDSAVYFCASVSDGTYEQYFGPGTRLTVT.

This rearrangement joins TRBV6-4 to TRBJ2-1; 11 nucleotides agree with TRBD2. J gave up 5 bases and V 5 bases, and 8 bases lay outside the gene matches. The germline V gene encodes CDR1 MRHNA and CDR2 SNTAGT. The length of the CDR3 is 16 residues. Written as DNA, the CDR3 is TGTGCCAGCAGTCGGATAGCGGGAGGGCAGAACAATGAGCAGTTCTTC. This translates into CASSRIAGGQNNEQFF.

The V call is TRBV19, the J call TRBJ2-5; 12 bases align to TRBD1. Per germline, CDR1 LNHDA and CDR2 SQIVND (reference sequence). V lost 10 bases, J lost 5 bases, and 8 bases stayed unmatched. CDR3 length equals 14 residues. As DNA, the CDR3 is TGTGCCACTCGCGGGGACAGGGGGCACGAGACCCAGTACTTC. Translated, it gives CATRGDRGHETQYF.

The chain carries TRBV3-1 (or the pseudogene TRBV3-2) and TRBJ2-1; 11 bases align to TRBD2. V gave up 4 bases and J gave up 8 bases; unmatched junction bases: 13. CDR3 length equals 17 residues. Germline CDR1 is LGHDT and CDR2 is YNNKEL (reference sequence). This CDR3 reads CASSRRLAGTVGDEQFF. CDR3 bases: TGTGCCAGCAGCCGGAGACTAGCGGGGACCGTAGGCGATGAGCAGTTCTTC.

This clone was picked up a small number of times. The rearrangement joins TRBV18 to TRBJ2-1, with a weak D call TRBD2 (6 bases). V shed 3 bases and J shed 9 bases, with 21 bases lying between them. The V gene's germline CDR1 is KGHSH and CDR2 LQKENI. This CDR3 region has 16 residues. The CDR3 protein is CASSPPRDSLGGEQFF. CDR3 DNA sequence: TGTGCCAGCTCACCTCCCCGGGATAGCCTGGGGGGTGAGCAGTTCTTC.

The genes are TRBV11-2 and TRBJ1-3; D is perhaps TRBD1 (6 bases). CDR1 is SGHAT and CDR2 is FQNNGV in the germline V gene. V lost 0 bases, J lost 9 bases, and 15 bases lay in between. The length of the CDR3 is 15 residues. CDR3 in amino acids: CASSLEAGASFTIYF. The CDR3 coding sequence is TGTGCCAGCAGCTTAGAAGCAGGGGCCTCTTTCACCATATATTTT.

V and J are TRBV5-5 and TRBJ1-3; tentatively, D is TRBD1 (5 bases). CDR1 is SGHKS, CDR2 YYEKEE, per germline (reference sequence). V lost 4 bases, J lost 0 bases, and 14 bases lay in between. There are 16 residues in the CDR3. CDR3 sequence: CASSPAGGDSGNTIYF. The CDR3 bases are TGTGCCAGCAGCCCCGCGGGGGGGGACTCTGGAAACACCATATATTTT.

The chain joins TRBV4-2 to TRBJ1-2; 7 bases line up with TRBD1. Trimming at V came to 0 bases and at J to 4 bases, leaving 11 bases not matched to a gene. The CDR3 spans 17 residues. The germline V gene has CDR1 LGHNA and CDR2 YNFKEQ. The DNA for the CDR3 is TGTGCCAGCAGCCAAGATTCCGGAACAGGGGAAGGCTATGGCTACACCTTC. This encodes CASSQDSGTGEGYGYTF.

This clone showed up just once. The chain employs TRBV11-3 and TRBJ1-3; TRBD1 might be the D (6 bases). The CDR3 is 14 amino acids. V dropped 5 bases and J dropped 4 bases, with 12 bases sitting between them. Germline V gene data show CDR1 as SGHNT and CDR2 as YENEEA. As DNA, the CDR3 is TGTGCCAGCAGCCTTACAGGGTCCGGAAACACCATATATTTT. Residues: CASSLTGSGNTIYF.